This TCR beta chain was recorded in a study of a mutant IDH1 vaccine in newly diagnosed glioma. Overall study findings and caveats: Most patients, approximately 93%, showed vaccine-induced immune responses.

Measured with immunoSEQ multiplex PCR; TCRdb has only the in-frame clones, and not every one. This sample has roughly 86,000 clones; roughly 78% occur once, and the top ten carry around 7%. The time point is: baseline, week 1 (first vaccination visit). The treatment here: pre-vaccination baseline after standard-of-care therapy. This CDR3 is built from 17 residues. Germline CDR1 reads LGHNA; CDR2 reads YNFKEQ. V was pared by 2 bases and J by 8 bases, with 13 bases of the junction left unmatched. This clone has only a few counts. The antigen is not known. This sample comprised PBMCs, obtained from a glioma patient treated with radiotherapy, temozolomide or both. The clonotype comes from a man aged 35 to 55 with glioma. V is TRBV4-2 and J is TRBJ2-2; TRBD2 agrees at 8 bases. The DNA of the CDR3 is TGTGCCAGCAGCCAATCACCCGCCAGCGGGGGAAGAGGGGAGCTGTTTTTT. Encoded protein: CASSQSPASGGRGELFF.